The 23 T cell receptor beta chains below were found in one sample sequenced in a study of shared clonotypes between healthy human individuals. Measured with immunoSEQ multiplex PCR; TCRdb has only the in-frame clones, and not every one. The sample contains over a million clones, 96% of which appear only once. Sequences were obtained from naive CD4+ T cells sorted from blood. This sample's subset: CD45RA+ positively selected. The receptors originated from a man aged 25 to 40 in good health.

The chain joins TRBV6-1 to TRBJ2-7; TRBD1 matches at 7 bases. Trimming took 5 bases from V and 3 from J; bases not matched to a gene: 10. This CDR3 spans 15 amino acids. Looked up from germline, CDR1 is MNHNS and CDR2 is SASEGT. CDR3 DNA sequence: TGTGCCAGCAGTCCAGGGGGTGGGGGCTACTACGAGCAGTACTTC. It codes for CASSPGGGGYYEQYF.

The J gene is TRBJ2-1, the V gene TRBV10-3; maybe TRBD2 (7 bases). Germline V gene data show CDR1 as ENHRY and CDR2 as SYGVKD. Trimming took off 7 bases at V and 9 bases at J, with 19 bases between the two ends. The length of the CDR3 is 14 residues. The CDR3 DNA sequence: TGTGCCATCACAGGACAGAAGGGAGGGAGTGAGCAGTTCTTC. Protein sequence: CAITGQKGGSEQFF.

V and J are TRBV7-9 and TRBJ1-5, with TRBD1 identical over 9 bases. The length of the CDR3 is 15 residues. Germline V gene lookup returns CDR1 SEHNR and CDR2 FQNEAQ (reference sequence). The junction had 6 bases not matched to a gene; V was cut back by 5 bases and J by 4 bases. CDR3 sequence reads: CASSPDRGLNQPQHF. The CDR3 DNA is TGTGCCAGCAGCCCGGACAGGGGCCTAAATCAGCCCCAGCATTTT.

V and J are TRBV5-3 and TRBJ2-2; 7 nucleotides align to TRBD2. TRBV5-3 is sorted into the ORF group, with uncertain function. V lost 2 bases and J lost 2; bases outside the gene matches: 6. The CDR3 has 16 amino acids. The CDR3 here is CARSLPAGPNTGELFF. CDR3 coding DNA: TGTGCCAGAAGCTTACCAGCGGGACCCAACACCGGGGAGCTGTTTTTT.

The V call is TRBV11-2, the J call TRBJ2-5; 7 bases match TRBD1. Germline V gene lookup returns CDR1 SGHAT and CDR2 FQNNGV. J was trimmed by 5 bases and V by 4 bases; bases with no gene match: 10. The CDR3 runs 15 residues. The CDR3 DNA follows: TGTGCCAGCAGCTCCGGAGACAGGGTCACGGAGACCCAGTACTTC. Residues: CASSSGDRVTETQYF.

To note about this clone: Other DNA variants within this sample encode the same CDR3. The chain recombines TRBV5-1 with TRBJ2-2; no firm D call. V dropped 0 bases and J dropped 2 bases, with 5 bases sitting between them. The CDR3 has 14 amino acids. In germline, CDR1 is SGHRS, CDR2 YFSETQ. The CDR3 loop reads CASSLASNTGELFF. The CDR3 bases are TGCGCCAGCAGCTTGGCCTCAAACACCGGGGAGCTGTTTTTT.

The CDR3 loop is CASSPVQGPKGGTQYF. CDR3 coding DNA: TGCGCCAGCAGCCCCGTTCAGGGGCCAAAGGGGGGGACCCAGTACTTC. The chain is built from TRBV5-1 and TRBJ2-5; D possibly matches TRBD1 or TRBD2 (6 bases each). Germline loops: CDR1 SGHRS, CDR2 YFSETQ. The CDR3 is 16 residues long. The V end was cut by 4 bases, the J end by 7 bases, with 23 bases between.

The DNA for the CDR3 is TGTGCCAGCAGCCAAGGGTGGCGGGTCCGAACCAACAATGAGCAGTTCTTC. It encodes CASSQGWRVRTNNEQFF. The rearrangement uses TRBV7-2 and TRBJ2-1; a possible D gene is TRBD2 (5 bases). The CDR3 covers 17 residues. Germline CDR1 and CDR2: SGHTA and FQGNSA. Trimming took off 5 bases at V and 5 bases at J, with 22 bases between the two ends.

The chain is built from TRBV28 and TRBJ2-6; the D is unclear. The CDR3 contains 14 residues. Between the trimmed V and J ends, which lost 4 bases and 2 bases, there was a span of 6 bases. In germline, CDR1 is MDHEN, CDR2 SYDVKM. The CDR3 DNA reads as TGTGCCAGCAGTTCTTTCCCTGGGGCCAACGTCCTGACTTTC. It yields the protein CASSSFPGANVLTF.

Worth noting for this clone: Other nucleotide sequences from this sample produce the same CDR3. The V gene is TRBV28, the J gene TRBJ2-2; TRBD2 matches 7 bases. V lost 5 bases and J lost 0; bases outside the gene matches: 9. Looked up from germline, CDR1 is MDHEN and CDR2 is SYDVKM. This CDR3 has 17 residues. The CDR3 DNA is TGTGCCAGCAGTCCCCCCGGGCTAGCGGCGAACACCGGGGAGCTGTTTTTT. It codes for CASSPPGLAANTGELFF.

The chain links TRBV30 to TRBJ1-2; D ambiguous. V was shortened by 3 bases and J by 7 bases, with 21 bases between the two germline ends. Germline assignment: CDR1 GTSNPN and CDR2 SVGIG (reference sequence). The CDR3 sequence is 15 residues long. CDR3 sequence (DNA): TGTGCCTGGAGCGTGTTATCGCGACGGGTTTCTGGCTACACCTTC. The encoded protein is CAWSVLSRRVSGYTF.

The V call is TRBV6-6, the J call TRBJ2-3; D gene ambiguous. Trimming removed 0 bases at V and 5 bases at J, with 3 bases between. CDR1 is MNHNY, CDR2 SVGAGI, per germline (reference sequence). CDR3 length equals 12 residues. The DNA for the CDR3 is TGTGCCAGCAGTTACTCGATAGATACGCAGTATTTT. As protein: CASSYSIDTQYF.

The V call is TRBV28, the J call TRBJ1-2; D gene uncertain. V lost 5 bases and J 3 bases, leaving 13 bases between the germline ends. Germline CDR1 MDHEN, CDR2 SYDVKM. The CDR3 runs 14 residues. The CDR3, as DNA: TGTGCCAGCAGTGCCCTACGGACTTACTATGGCTACACCTTC. Its protein is CASSALRTYYGYTF.

This chain links TRBV28 with TRBJ1-5; 10 nucleotides agree with TRBD1. The CDR3 runs to 18 residues. The germline gives CDR1 MDHEN, CDR2 SYDVKM. V shed 3 bases, J shed 2 bases, and the junction held 10 bases outside the gene matches. CDR3 sequence reads: CASSLRGQGIVGNQPQHF. The CDR3 DNA is TGTGCCAGCAGTTTGAGGGGACAGGGGATTGTAGGCAATCAGCCCCAGCATTTT.

Note on this clone: Other nucleotide sequences in the sample specify the same CDR3. This chain links TRBV28 with TRBJ1-2, with a weak D call TRBD1 (6 bases). From germline, CDR1 is MDHEN and CDR2 SYDVKM. The CDR3 is 13 residues long. The ends were cut back, 3 bases at V and 3 bases at J, with 8 bases in the middle. CDR3 coding DNA: TGTGCCAGCAGTTTGAACAGGGACTATGGCTACACCTTC. Residues: CASSLNRDYGYTF.

The chain recombines TRBV4-1 with TRBJ1-2; D is unresolved. Germline V gene data show CDR1 as MGHRA and CDR2 as YSYEKL. CDR3 length: 11 amino acids. V lost 0 bases to trimming and J lost 8 bases, with 4 bases between them. The CDR3 nucleotides are TGCGCCAGCAGCCAAGATCACGGCTACACCTTC. This gives the protein CASSQDHGYTF.

This clone was seen only once. CDR3 loop: CASSLNGNAYLTGELFF. For the CDR3, the DNA is TGTGCCAGCAGCTTAAATGGCAATGCATACCTCACCGGGGAGCTGTTTTTT. The chain couples TRBV7-2 to TRBJ2-2, with D hard to call. The CDR3 loop spans 17 amino acids. V dropped 2 bases and J dropped 4 bases, with 17 bases sitting between them. From germline, CDR1 is SGHTA and CDR2 FQGNSA.

V gene TRBV19 combines with J gene TRBJ1-5, with 8 nucleotides matching TRBD1. The V and J ends lost 3 bases and 3 bases, in that order; junction bases with no gene match: 4. The CDR3 has 15 amino acids. Per the germline V gene, CDR1 is LNHDA and CDR2 is SQIVND (reference sequence). CDR3 protein: CASSMTGADNQPQHF. DNA for the CDR3: TGTGCCAGTAGTATGACAGGGGCGGACAATCAGCCCCAGCATTTT.

The chain employs TRBV28 and TRBJ2-7; TRBD2 agrees at 13 bases. V lost 6 bases to trimming and J lost 2 bases; unmatched junction nucleotides: 13. CDR3 length equals 18 residues. Germline lookup yields CDR1 MDHEN and CDR2 SYDVKM. CDR3 DNA: TGTGCCAGCAGCGTTTTGGGGACTAGCGGGAACTCACCCTACGAGCAGTACTTC. Translated: CASSVLGTSGNSPYEQYF.

This chain joins TRBV5-4 and TRBJ1-2; the D gene is possibly TRBD1 (6 bases). This CDR3 is 14 amino acids long. CDR1 is SGHNT and CDR2 is YYREEE in the germline V gene (reference sequence). Trimming left V 4 bases short and J 4 bases short, with 14 bases between. CDR3 bases: TGTGCCAGCAGCGACCCCAGGGGACTCTATGGCTACACCTTC. It specifies CASSDPRGLYGYTF.

Comment on this clone: The junction shows a germline mismatch at one end, possibly a read error. The rearrangement uses TRBV10-3 and TRBJ2-1, with 9 positions matching TRBD2. CDR3 length equals 13 residues. Germline CDR1 reads ENHRY; CDR2 reads SYGVKD. CDR3 DNA: TGTGCCATTAGTGGCGGGAGGGAGGATGAGCAGTTCTTC. This gives the protein CAISGGREDEQFF.

This clone was observed a single time. V and J are TRBV5-1 and TRBJ2-2; D perhaps matches TRBD1 (6 bases). The germline V and J ends were trimmed by 5 bases and 2 bases, with 28 bases remaining between them. The germline V gene has CDR1 SGHRS and CDR2 YFSETQ. The CDR3 consists of 20 residues. CDR3 bases: TGCGCCAGCAGGTGTGTTACGTTTTTAATGTGGGGACATAACACCGGGGAGCTGTTTTTT. It encodes CASRCVTFLMWGHNTGELFF.

This chain joins TRBV28 and TRBJ2-1, with D perhaps matching TRBD2 (5 bases). The CDR3 spans 20 residues. Germline loops: CDR1 MDHEN, CDR2 SYDVKM. V was trimmed by 2 bases and J by 0 bases, leaving 23 bases between them. CDR3 nucleotide sequence: TGTGCCAGCAGTTTACCCACCTGGGAGATCCTCGGTAGCTCCTACAATGAGCAGTTCTTC. Its protein is CASSLPTWEILGSSYNEQFF. Full variable domain (outside the CDR3, taken from reference TRBV28 and TRBJ2-1): DVKVTQSSRYLVKRTGEKVFLECVQDMDHENMFWYRQDPGLGLRLIYFSYDVKMKEKGDIPEGYSVSREKKERFSLILESASTNQTSMYLCASSLPTWEILGSSYNEQFFGPGTRLTVL.